The rows below give T cell receptor beta chains drawn from one sample of a study of CD8 T cells in ankylosing spondylitis. TCRdb re-called the 5' RACE reads through MiXCR, storing one row per CDR3 protein. The sample records a few hundred thousand distinct CDR3 sequences, around a tenth being singletons. The sequenced sample consisted of blood, either unsorted or a sorted T cell fraction (not recorded which). These receptors were obtained from a male donor with ankylosing spondylitis or in good health (not recorded which). CDR3s include the opening cysteine and the closing phenylalanine or tryptophan. A D gene is named only where the DNA matches it firmly. Size is omitted from some rows. Given values are once, few, many or a class for expanded clones.

>few|TRBJ2-7|.|TRBV6-1
TGTGCCAGCAGTGAAGCGTCCCGAAGGAGGGGGGCCCGCGAGCAGTACTTC
CASSEASRRRGAREQYF
>few|TRBJ2-7|.|TRBV29-1
TGCAGCGTTGAATTTGGGCGGCCAGCGGCCAGCGAGCAGTACTTC
CSVEFGRPAASEQYF
>few|TRBJ1-4|.|TRBV12-3/TRBV12-4
TGTGCCAGCGCCCGGAATGAAAAACTGTTTTTT
CASARNEKLFF
>many|TRBJ1-1|.|TRBV28
TGTGCCAGCAGTTCCCTAGGCGGGGGGAACACTGAAGCTTTCTTT
CASSSLGGGNTEAFF
>.|TRBJ2-3|TRBD1|TRBV20-1
TGCAGTGCTAGGACAGGGGTCACAGATACGCAGTATTTT
CSARTGVTDTQYF
>many|TRBJ1-1|.|TRBV20-1
TGCAGTGCCCGTGGGACGGGTGGGACTGAAGCTTTCTTT
CSARGTGGTEAFF
>.|TRBJ2-1|.|TRBV11-1
TGTGCCAGCAGCTTAGGGATAGGAGTTTACAATGAGCAGTTCTTC
CASSLGIGVYNEQFF
>.|TRBJ1-1|.|TRBV5-6
TGTGCCAGCAGCTTGGCTTGGCAGGAGGTTAACACTGAAGCTTTCTTT
CASSLAWQEVNTEAFF
>many|TRBJ1-1|.|TRBV5-1
TGCGCCAGCAGTTATGACAGGAACACTGAAGCTTTCTTT
CASSYDRNTEAFF
>many|TRBJ2-7|TRBD2|TRBV6-1
TGTGCCAGCAGCGCAGCAGGACTAGCTGGGGGGATTTACTTC
CASSAAGLAGGIYF
>many|TRBJ2-7|.|TRBV5-1
TGCGCCAGCATTCAAGGCCCGAACTCCTACGAGCAGTACTTC
CASIQGPNSYEQYF
>many|TRBJ2-1|.|TRBV11-3
TGTGCCAGCAGCCCAGTGGAGGGGGAGCAGTTCTTC
CASSPVEGEQFF
>many|TRBJ2-1|TRBD2|TRBV9
TGTGCCAGCAGCGGCCCGGGACTAGGTTACAATGAGCAGTTCTTC
CASSGPGLGYNEQFF
>few|TRBJ2-1|.|TRBV12-3/TRBV12-4
TGTGCCAGCAGCAAGAATTCAGAATCTGAGCAGTTCTTC
CASSKNSESEQFF
>many|TRBJ2-1|TRBD2|TRBV10-3
TGTGCCACCGGCTCGGGGAGGGCGAACGATGAGCAGTTCTTC
CATGSGRANDEQFF
>many|TRBJ2-3|.|TRBV5-1
TGCGCCAGCAGCGTGGTAGGGGCTGGGACAGATACGCAGTATTTT
CASSVVGAGTDTQYF
>few|TRBJ2-3|TRBD1|TRBV25-1
TGTGCCAGCAGTGAACCTCGACAGGGGGAGCCGAAAGATACGCAGTATTTT
CASSEPRQGEPKDTQYF
>.|TRBJ2-7|TRBD2|TRBV29-1
TGCAGCGGGGCCCTAGCGGGCGAGCAGTACTTC
CSGALAGEQYF
>many|TRBJ1-3|TRBD1|TRBV20-1
TGCAGTGCTAGCAGGGGGACTGGAAACACCATATATTTT
CSASRGTGNTIYF
>many|TRBJ1-3|TRBD1|TRBV12-3/TRBV12-4
TGTGCCAGCAGTATGGGACAGGGAGGAAACACCATATATTTT
CASSMGQGGNTIYF
>.|TRBJ2-2|.|TRBV12-3/TRBV12-4
TGTGCCAGCAGCCAATCTCCCGGGGAGCTGTTTTTT
CASSQSPGELFF
>many|TRBJ1-1|TRBD1|TRBV5-1
TGCGCCAGCAGCCCGCCCTCCGGGACAGTGAACACTGACGCTTTCTTT
CASSPPSGTVNTDAFF
>few|TRBJ1-2|TRBD1|TRBV29-1
TGCAGCGTTACATCGACAGGGAACTATGGCTACACCTTC
CSVTSTGNYGYTF
>.|TRBJ1-1|.|TRBV25-1
TGTGCCAGCAGTGTGGGGGGGGGGAACACTGAAGCTTTCTTT
CASSVGGGNTEAFF
>few|TRBJ2-5|.|TRBV7-9
TGTGCCAGCAGCTTAGGCTGGCAGCGCTTTGAGCAAGAGACCCAGTACTTC
CASSLGWQRFEQETQYF
>.|TRBJ2-7|.|TRBV5-1
TGCGCCAGCAGCCTCGGGGCGGGGAGTGCCTACGAGCAGTACTTC
CASSLGAGSAYEQYF
>many|TRBJ2-3|.|TRBV5-1
TGCGCCAGCAGCTTAGGTGCGGGGCCACACACAGATACGCAGTATTTT
CASSLGAGPHTDTQYF
>.|TRBJ1-2|.|TRBV4-1
TGCGCCAGCAGCGGCTCAGGACACTATGGCTACACCTTC
CASSGSGHYGYTF
>many|TRBJ2-5|.|TRBV5-1
TGCGCCAGCAGCTGGGCCCGAGAGAAGGAGACCCAGTACTTC
CASSWAREKETQYF
>many|TRBJ2-3|.|TRBV10-3
TGTGCCATCTTATCGGGGTTGGGCGAAGATACGCAGTATTTT
CAILSGLGEDTQYF
>many|TRBJ2-5|.|TRBV20-1
TGCAGTGCTAGAAAGACCCAAGAGACCCAGTACTTC
CSARKTQETQYF
>few|TRBJ2-3|TRBD2|TRBV12-3/TRBV12-4
TGTGCCAGCAGTTTTAGCGGGGCGCCCAGCACAGATACGCAGTATTTT
CASSFSGAPSTDTQYF
>few|TRBJ2-1|TRBD2|TRBV25-1
TGTGCCAGCAGTGGCACTGTGACTAGCGGGAGTGGTGAGCAGTTCTTC
CASSGTVTSGSGEQFF
>many|TRBJ2-5|.|TRBV10-3
TGTGCCATCAGCCACTCCGGGACCCAAGAGGACGTTGGGACCCAGTACTTC
CAISHSGTQEDVGTQYF
>few|TRBJ1-1|.|TRBV6-1
TGTGCCAGCACAAAGGAGTTTGCGAACACTGAAGCTTTCTTT
CASTKEFANTEAFF
>few|TRBJ2-5|TRBD2|TRBV28
TGTGCCAGCAGAAAAGCCATAGCGGGAGGAGAGACCCAGTACTTC
CASRKAIAGGETQYF
>few|TRBJ1-3|.|TRBV5-1
TGCGCCAGCAGCCAAGGACCGACCTCTGGAAACACCATATATTTT
CASSQGPTSGNTIYF
>.|TRBJ2-1|.|TRBV20-1
TGCAGTGCTGTCTTTTTCGAGAAGAATGAGCAGTTCTTC
CSAVFFEKNEQFF
>few|TRBJ2-3|TRBD1|TRBV20-1
TGCAGTGCAGCAGGGGGCGCGTCGTTAGATACGCAGTATTTT
CSAAGGASLDTQYF
>many|TRBJ2-1|TRBD2|TRBV24-1
TGTGCCACCAGTGACCCCGGACTAGCGGGAAACTACAATGAGCAGTTCTTC
CATSDPGLAGNYNEQFF
>.|TRBJ1-1|.|TRBV19
TGTGCCAGTAGTATGGGGCGGGCTGCGAACACTGAAGCTTTCTTT
CASSMGRAANTEAFF
>once|TRBJ1-1|.|TRBV4-1
TGCGCCAGCAGCCCTCAAGAAGACCACACTGAAGCTTTCTTT
CASSPQEDHTEAFF
>.|TRBJ1-5|.|TRBV7-8
TGTGCCAGCAGCCCGCGCAGGGTATCAAATCAGCCCCAGCATTTT
CASSPRRVSNQPQHF
>few|TRBJ1-5|.|TRBV7-2
TGTGCCAGCAGCTTAGGGGGTCAGGGGCAAAGCAATCAGCCCCAGCATTTT
CASSLGGQGQSNQPQHF
>many|TRBJ1-2|.|TRBV28
TGTGCCAGCAGGGCGTCTCTGGGATGGGTAAACTATGGCTACACCTTC
CASRASLGWVNYGYTF
>.|TRBJ2-3|.|TRBV5-6
TGTGCCAGCAGCTTGAGGGTGGATACGCAGTATTTT
CASSLRVDTQYF
>many|TRBJ2-7|TRBD2|TRBV5-1
TGCGCCAGCACCACGGGGACTAGCGGAAGACAACAGTACTTC
CASTTGTSGRQQYF
>few|TRBJ2-1|.|TRBV7-3
TGTGCCAGCAGCTTAACACAAGGCTCCTACAATGAGCAGTTCTTC
CASSLTQGSYNEQFF
>few|TRBJ1-2|TRBD1|TRBV19
TGTGCCAGTAGTATAATAGGACAGGGCGACATCTATGGCTACACCTTC
CASSIIGQGDIYGYTF
>.|TRBJ2-1|.|TRBV18
TGTGCCAGCTCACCAGATAACTCCAGGGAACCCTACAATGAGCAGTTCTTC
CASSPDNSREPYNEQFF
>many|TRBJ1-6|TRBD1|TRBV5-5
TGTGCCAGCAGCTTGGCCCCAGGGGGAGTTAATAATTCACCCCTCCACTTT
CASSLAPGGVNNSPLHF
>few|TRBJ2-5|TRBD1|TRBV7-9
TGTGCCAGCAGCTATACAGGGGGTGTTCAAGAGACCCAGTACTTC
CASSYTGGVQETQYF
>many|TRBJ2-5|TRBD2|TRBV20-1
TGCAGTGCTAGACCTATCCCAGGGCGGGGGGAGCAAGAGACCCAGTACTTC
CSARPIPGRGEQETQYF
>many|TRBJ1-1|.|TRBV25-1
TGTGCCAGCAGTGAGGGTCTCCGGAGAACTGAAGCTTTCTTT
CASSEGLRRTEAFF
>.|TRBJ2-1|TRBD2|TRBV29-1
TGCAGCGTTGACTTCGAGGGAGGGGAGTTCTTC
CSVDFEGGEFF
>many|TRBJ2-4|.|TRBV29-1
TGCAGCGTTGTCGAGGGACGCGCCAAAAACATTCAGTACTTC
CSVVEGRAKNIQYF
>.|TRBJ2-7|TRBD2|TRBV7-3
TGTGCCAGCAGCCTCGGACTAGCGGGTGAGCAGTACTTC
CASSLGLAGEQYF